A single sample is the source of the 23 T cell receptor beta chains below, sequenced in a study of cytomegalovirus exposure and HLA in healthy donors. Some clones are missing from TCRdb's copy, which holds only in-frame ones; the method was immunoSEQ multiplex PCR. The table lists 250,000 to 400,000 clones, 88% of them singletons. The sequencing sample was made of PBMCs. The receptors come from a man aged 30-40 years in good health and CMV-seronegative.

The chain recombines TRBV2 with TRBJ2-7, with D maybe TRBD2 (5 bases). V shed 8 bases and J shed 7 bases, with 21 bases lying between them. This CDR3 has 14 residues. Germline lookup yields CDR1 SNHLY and CDR2 FYNNEI. This CDR3 reads CASLPTVRTGEQYF. The CDR3 nucleotides read TGTGCCAGCCTTCCGACCGTCAGGACGGGAGAGCAGTACTTC.

V is TRBV15 and J is TRBJ1-1; D is perhaps TRBD1 (6 bases). Germline CDR1 and CDR2: LNHNV and YYDKDF (reference sequence). The CDR3 is 16 amino acids. Trimming shortened V by 0 bases and J by 2 bases, and 13 bases separated the two germline ends. The DNA for the CDR3 is TGTGCCACCAGCAGAGATCGAACAGGGCACAACACTGAAGCTTTCTTT. Amino acid sequence: CATSRDRTGHNTEAFF.

The chain recombines TRBV7-9 with TRBJ1-6, with D perhaps TRBD1 (6 bases). V lost 3 bases to trimming and J lost 5 bases, with 14 bases between them. The CDR3 consists of 16 residues. Per germline, CDR1 SEHNR and CDR2 FQNEAQ (reference sequence). CDR3 coding DNA: TGTGCCAGCAGCTTTACCAGGGGTCCAAATAATTCACCCCTCCACTTT. Its translation is CASSFTRGPNNSPLHF.

The chain has TRBV2 and TRBJ1-6; D unresolved. V was cut by 5 bases and J by 5 bases, with 7 bases left in between. The length of the CDR3 is 13 residues. CDR1 is SNHLY and CDR2 is FYNNEI in the germline V gene. CDR3: CASSLGDNSPLHF. The CDR3 DNA follows: TGTGCCAGCAGTCTAGGAGATAATTCACCCCTCCACTTT.

This clone was counted between two and nine times. This rearrangement joins TRBV9 to TRBJ2-3; 8 bases are a match to TRBD2. CDR1 and CDR2 (germline): SGDLS, YYNGEE. The junction had 8 bases not matched to a gene; V was cut back by 2 bases and J by 6 bases. The CDR3 length is 15 residues. The CDR3 loop is CASSVSGGQSDTQYF. Here the CDR3 DNA reads TGTGCCAGCAGCGTCTCGGGGGGGCAATCGGATACGCAGTATTTT.

The chain is built from TRBV7-2 and TRBJ1-5; 7 nucleotides agree with TRBD1. CDR1 and CDR2 from the germline V gene are SGHTA and FQGNSA. The CDR3 covers 16 residues. The trim removed 1 base at V and 4 bases at J, leaving 7 bases unmatched. CDR3 residues: CASSLDSTGDNQPQHF. The CDR3, as DNA: TGTGCCAGCAGCTTAGACTCCACAGGGGATAATCAGCCCCAGCATTTT.

This clone was seen just once. The chain combines TRBV7-9 with TRBJ2-5; 9 positions agree with TRBD1. Germline loops: CDR1 SEHNR, CDR2 FQNEAQ (reference sequence). This CDR3 region has 16 residues. Trimming removed 5 bases from V and 5 bases from J; junction bases left unmatched: 12. CDR3 region: CASSTSGTGSMETQYF. CDR3 sequence (DNA): TGTGCCAGCAGCACTTCCGGGACAGGGAGTATGGAGACCCAGTACTTC.

This clone was detected once. The chain employs TRBV5-5 and TRBJ1-2; TRBD1 is a possible D gene (5 bases). The CDR3 runs 15 residues. Germline V gene lookup returns CDR1 SGHKS and CDR2 YYEKEE (reference sequence). V was clipped by 4 bases and J by 2 bases, with 15 bases between them. This chain's CDR3 is CASSQSGTGNYGYTF. Here the CDR3 DNA reads TGTGCCAGCAGCCAGAGCGGGACGGGGAACTATGGCTACACCTTC. The full variable domain, with the rest looked up from reference TRBV5-5 and TRBJ1-2, is DAGVTQSPTHLIKTRGQQVTLRCSPISGHKSVSWYQQVLGQGPQFIFQYYEKEERGRGNFPDRFSARQFPNYSSELNVNALLLGDSALYLCASSQSGTGNYGYTFGSGTRLTVV.

The V gene is TRBV29-1, the J gene TRBJ2-7, with D perhaps TRBD1 (6 bases). The CDR3 extends over 12 amino acids. CDR1 is SQVTM and CDR2 is ANQGSEA in the germline V gene. Trimming cost V 5 bases and J 2 bases, with 10 bases left between them. CDR3 DNA: TGCAGCGTTCAGGACAGCCCCTACGAGCAGTACTTC. This gives the protein CSVQDSPYEQYF.

The chain employs TRBV5-1 and TRBJ2-7; 7 bases align to TRBD1. V shed 1 base, J shed 3 bases, and the junction held 7 bases outside the gene matches. CDR1 is SGHRS and CDR2 is YFSETQ in the germline V gene. The CDR3 sequence is 15 residues long. CDR3: CASSLNRGAIYEQYF. The CDR3, as DNA: TGCGCCAGCAGCTTGAACAGGGGAGCCATCTACGAGCAGTACTTC.

This chain uses TRBV4-3 with TRBJ1-3; no reliable D call. This CDR3 has 16 residues. Germline CDR1 LGHNA, CDR2 YSLEER. Trimming took 4 bases from V and 8 from J, leaving 21 bases between them. CDR3 nucleotides: TGCGCCAGCAGCCCCGGTCATAACCGGGAGTCGGACACCATATATTTT. Its translation is CASSPGHNRESDTIYF.

The chain is built from TRBV6-5 and TRBJ1-4; TRBD1 agrees at 7 bases. CDR1 and CDR2 (germline): MNHEY, SVGAGI. With 4 bases clipped from V and 10 bases from J, the junction kept 15 bases outside the gene matches. The CDR3 sequence is 16 residues long. CDR3 in DNA: TGTGCCAGCAGTTTAACCCCTACAGGGGCCCTTGGAAAACTGTTTTTT. Amino acid sequence: CASSLTPTGALGKLFF.

CDR3 in amino acids: CASSQDLRQAENIQYF. CDR3 bases: TGCGCCAGCAGCCAAGACCTCAGACAGGCCGAAAACATTCAGTACTTC. J is TRBJ2-4 and V is TRBV4-1; perhaps TRBD1 as D (6 bases). The ends were cut back, 0 bases at V and 5 bases at J, with 14 bases in the middle. CDR3 length equals 16 residues. From germline, CDR1 is MGHRA and CDR2 YSYEKL.

The gene calls are TRBV30 and TRBJ1-1, with TRBD1 matching 8 bases. The germline V gene encodes CDR1 GTSNPN and CDR2 SVGIG (reference sequence). The CDR3 is 13 residues long. The ends lost 8 bases at V and 11 bases at J; junction bases unmatched: 16. In DNA form, the CDR3 reads TGTGCCAGACAAGGACAGGGAGTAATTGCGGCTTTCTTT. Residues: CARQGQGVIAAFF.

This clone was seen a single time. The chain combines TRBV5-1 with TRBJ2-2; D may be TRBD1 (5 bases). Germline V CDR1 and CDR2: SGHRS, YFSETQ. The CDR3 covers 16 residues. Between the trimmed V and J ends, which lost 4 bases and 5 bases, there was a span of 18 bases. The chain's CDR3 is CASSPFGQGQTGELFF. The CDR3 nucleotides read TGCGCCAGCAGCCCCTTTGGGCAGGGCCAAACCGGGGAGCTGTTTTTT.

This chain uses TRBV5-6 with TRBJ2-3; the D gene is possibly TRBD1 (5 bases). The ends were cut back, 0 bases at V and 4 bases at J, with 9 bases in the middle. Germline V CDR1 and CDR2: SGHDT, YYEEEE. The CDR3 spans 14 residues. This CDR3 is CASSLGRAADTQYF. The CDR3 nucleotides read TGTGCCAGCAGCTTGGGCAGGGCGGCAGATACGCAGTATTTT.

The V call is TRBV6-5, the J call TRBJ1-5; D gene uncertain. CDR1 is MNHEY and CDR2 is SVGAGI in the germline V gene. This CDR3 has 15 amino acids. Trimming pared 0 bases from V and 6 bases from J, leaving 12 bases between. The DNA for the CDR3 is TGTGCCAGCAGTTACTCGTACGGGGATTCTCAGCCCCAGCATTTT. The encoded protein is CASSYSYGDSQPQHF.

This sequence joins TRBV7-2 and TRBJ1-2; a weak D match, TRBD1 (6 bases). This CDR3 has 16 amino acids. The V and J ends lost 4 bases and 5 bases respectively, with 20 bases between them. Germline V gene lookup returns CDR1 SGHTA and CDR2 FQGNSA. CDR3: CASSSQATGPGYGYTF. In DNA, the CDR3 is TGTGCCAGCAGCTCCCAAGCTACAGGGCCGGGGTATGGCTACACCTTC.

This clone was recorded a few times. The chain employs TRBV10-2 and TRBJ1-5; 7 positions match TRBD1. After removal of 3 bases from V and 7 bases from J, the junction contained 6 bases not matched to a gene. From germline, CDR1 is WSHSY and CDR2 SAAADI. CDR3 size: 14 residues. Here the CDR3 reads CASSDPTGTQPQHF. The CDR3 bases are TGCGCCAGCAGTGACCCGACAGGGACGCAGCCCCAGCATTTT.

This rearrangement joins TRBV11-2 to TRBJ2-7; possibly TRBD1 for D (6 bases). This CDR3 is built from 13 residues. CDR1 is SGHAT and CDR2 is FQNNGV in the germline V gene. V was trimmed by 4 bases and J by 4 bases, leaving 11 bases between them. The CDR3 coding sequence is TGTGCCAGCAGCTGGTCGCAGGGGTACGAGCAGTACTTC. Amino acids: CASSWSQGYEQYF.

The rearrangement uses TRBV7-2 and TRBJ2-7; 7 positions agree with TRBD1. This CDR3 has 11 amino acids. V was clipped by 1 base and J by 9 bases; unmatched bases: 0. CDR1 and CDR2 from the germline V gene are SGHTA and FQGNSA. The CDR3 DNA is TGTGCCAGCAGCTTAGACAGGGGGCAGTACTTC. It encodes CASSLDRGQYF.

The rearrangement joins TRBV7-2 to TRBJ1-6, with a possible D match to TRBD1 (6 bases). V was clipped by 1 base and J by 13 bases, with 14 bases between them. The CDR3 loop spans 14 amino acids. Germline V gene lookup returns CDR1 SGHTA and CDR2 FQGNSA. The CDR3 region is CASSLGQGIGPLHF. The CDR3 DNA sequence: TGTGCCAGCAGCTTAGGTCAGGGGATAGGGCCCCTCCACTTT.

V gene TRBV19 combines with J gene TRBJ2-5; 7 bases align to TRBD2. The V segment lost 5 bases and the J segment 4 bases; nucleotides outside the gene matches: 10. This CDR3 spans 15 amino acids. Germline CDR1 LNHDA, CDR2 SQIVND (reference sequence). The CDR3 coding sequence is TGTGCCAGTAGTCCCACTCAACGACTAGCAGAGACCCAGTACTTC. This translates into CASSPTQRLAETQYF.